This T cell receptor beta chain was sequenced in a study of blood T cell repertoires in COVID-19. This clone occurred many times. TCRdb keeps only in-frame clones here, not all; method: immunoSEQ multiplex PCR. The table lists 250,000 or so clones, approximately 85% of them singletons. The CDR3 covers 13 residues. Germline V CDR1 and CDR2: GTSNPN, SVGIG (reference sequence). With 8 bases clipped from V and 4 bases from J, the junction kept 11 bases outside the gene matches. This sequence originates from a woman aged 45-65 years who had recovered from COVID-19. This chain uses TRBV30 with TRBJ2-7, with 7 bases matching TRBD1. The sequenced sample was PBMCs or T cells enriched from blood (not recorded which). The CDR3 nucleotides read TGTGCCGGCTCCCGGGACAGACTGTACGAGCAGTACTTC. Amino acids: CAGSRDRLYEQYF.